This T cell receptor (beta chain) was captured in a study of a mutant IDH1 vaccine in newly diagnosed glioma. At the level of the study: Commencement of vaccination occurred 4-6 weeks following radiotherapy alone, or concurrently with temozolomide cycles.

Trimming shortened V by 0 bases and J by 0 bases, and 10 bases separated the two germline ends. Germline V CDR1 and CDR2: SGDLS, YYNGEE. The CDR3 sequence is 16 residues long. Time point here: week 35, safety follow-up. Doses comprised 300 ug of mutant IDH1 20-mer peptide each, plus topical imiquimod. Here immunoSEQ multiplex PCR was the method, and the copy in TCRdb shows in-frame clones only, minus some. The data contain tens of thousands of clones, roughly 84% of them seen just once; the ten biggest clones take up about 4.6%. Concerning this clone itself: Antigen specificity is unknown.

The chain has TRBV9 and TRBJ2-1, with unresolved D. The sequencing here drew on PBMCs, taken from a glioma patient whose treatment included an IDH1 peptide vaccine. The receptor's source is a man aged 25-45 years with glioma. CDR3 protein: CASSVAARISYNEQFF. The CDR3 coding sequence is TGTGCCAGCAGCGTAGCGGCCAGGATCTCCTACAATGAGCAGTTCTTC.